This TCR beta chain was documented in a study of blood T cell repertoires in COVID-19. Here immunoSEQ multiplex PCR was the method, and the copy in TCRdb shows in-frame clones only, minus some. The table lists approximately 280,000 clones, roughly 80% of them singletons. Someone with COVID-19 had been met by exposed participants within 2 weeks before study entry. The CDR3 covers 15 residues. In germline, CDR1 is MRHNA, CDR2 SNTAGT. Trimming took 3 bases from V and 4 from J; bases not matched to a gene: 4. The chain combines TRBV6-4 with TRBJ2-1, with TRBD1 matching 9 bases. The TCR comes from a man aged 35 to 55 who had been exposed to COVID-19. What was sequenced was PBMCs or T cells enriched from blood (not recorded which). Here the CDR3 reads CASSDAGTGYNEQFF. As DNA, the CDR3 is TGTGCCAGCAGTGATGCTGGGACAGGGTACAATGAGCAGTTCTTC.